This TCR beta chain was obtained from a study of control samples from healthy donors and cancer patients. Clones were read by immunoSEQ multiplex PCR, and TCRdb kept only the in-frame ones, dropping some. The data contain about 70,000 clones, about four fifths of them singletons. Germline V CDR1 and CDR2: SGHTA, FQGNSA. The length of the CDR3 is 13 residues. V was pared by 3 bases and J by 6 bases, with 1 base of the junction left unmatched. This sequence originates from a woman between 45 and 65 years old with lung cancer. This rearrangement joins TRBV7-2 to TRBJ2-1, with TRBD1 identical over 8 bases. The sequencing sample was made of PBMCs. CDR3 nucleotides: TGTGCCAGCAGCTTTGACAGGGGCAATGAGCAGTTCTTC. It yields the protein CASSFDRGNEQFF.